This T cell receptor (beta chain) comes out of a study of identical twins. Overall study findings and caveats: Conclusions were based on cross-sectional statistical analysis, without following the same donors. Fewer insertions were carried by abundant cord blood beta clonotypes, but none was seen in memory repertoires.

In TCRdb, the 5' RACE reads were re-called with MiXCR into one record per CDR3 protein. The repertoire holds some 500,000 distinct CDR3 sequences, with roughly an eighth as singletons. As regards this clonotype: Its antigen is unknown.

The CDR3 runs 15 residues. In germline, CDR1 is DFQATT, CDR2 SNEGSKA (reference sequence). These same records also appear under a second study, on yellow fever vaccine responses in identical twins.

The clonotype was recovered from a young woman in good health. The chain couples TRBV20-1 to TRBJ2-5; 7 nucleotides line up with TRBD2. Source material: CD4+ T cells sorted from blood. DNA of the CDR3: TGCACAGAAAGGCGTGGTAGCGGGTTACAAGAGACCCAGTACTTC. Its translation: CTERRGSGLQETQYF.